The entry below describes one TCR beta chain. The CDR3 is 13 amino acids. V gave up 7 bases and J gave up 8 bases, with 14 bases separating them. CDR1 is SNHLY, CDR2 FYNNEI, per germline. The entry originates in a study of patients and donors after allogeneic stem cell transplantation. TCRdb recomputed calls from the RT-PCR reads with MiXCR, one row per CDR3 protein. Among 95,000 to 120,000 distinct CDR3 sequences listed, 35% were seen once. The clonotype was recovered from a human donor who was either an allogeneic HSCT recipient or a stem cell or donor lymphocyte infusion donor (not recorded which). It is not recorded whose cells these are; they may come from a transplant donor. The chain couples TRBV2 to TRBJ2-2; D is unresolved. Sequenced input: blood, either unsorted or a sorted T cell fraction (not recorded which). CDR3 loop: CASTRPRPGELFF. DNA for the CDR3: TGTGCCAGCACACGACCCCGCCCAGGGGAGCTGTTTTTT.